These 17 T cell receptor beta chains were all obtained from the same sample, sequenced in a study of CD8+CD57+ T cells in acquired aplastic anemia. Genomic DNA provided the template from which TCR beta VDJ and CDR3 profiles were obtained. TCRdb re-derived calls from the reads in MiXCR, one entry per CDR3 protein. The table records 220,000 or so distinct CDR3 sequences, over 55% of them present only once. Individuals selected for sequencing had exhibited CD8+CD57+ cell expansion on flow cytometry. The sequenced sample was sorted CD4+, CD8+, or CD8+CD57+ T cells (not recorded which) from PBMCs. Receptor source: a human donor with aplastic anemia.

The V and J genes are TRBV20-1 and TRBJ1-2; D unresolved. This CDR3 spans 12 amino acids. V was cut by 7 bases and J by 1 base, with 10 bases left in between. CDR1 is DFQATT, CDR2 SNEGSKA, per germline (reference sequence). The CDR3 sequence: CSVDGDNYGYTF. The CDR3 nucleotides are TGCAGTGTTGACGGGGATAACTATGGCTACACCTTC.

The genes are TRBV20-1 and TRBJ1-2, with TRBD1 identical over 7 bases. The CDR3 contains 12 residues. V lost 3 bases and J lost 5; bases outside the gene matches: 3. Germline V gene data show CDR1 as DFQATT and CDR2 as SNEGSKA (reference sequence). CDR3 nucleotides: TGCAGTGCTAGTTTCAGGGGGTATGGCTACACCTTC. Translating it yields CSASFRGYGYTF.

The chain links TRBV19 to TRBJ1-5; no clear D gene. CDR3 length equals 14 residues. V was cut by 3 bases and J by 0 bases, with 6 bases left in between. Germline CDR1 is LNHDA and CDR2 is SQIVND (reference sequence). In nucleotides, the CDR3 is TGTGCCAGTAGTATTGGGTATAGCAATCAGCCCCAGCATTTT. Translation: CASSIGYSNQPQHF.

This clonotype came up a few times. The CDR3 reads CARGLGEAFF. The CDR3 coding sequence is TGTGCCCGAGGGCTGGGTGAAGCTTTCTTT. The chain has TRBV7-9 and TRBJ1-1; no firm D call. Trimming left V 11 bases short and J 7 bases short, with 11 bases between. This CDR3 contains 10 residues. CDR1 is SEHNR and CDR2 is FQNEAQ in the germline V gene (reference sequence).

This clonotype has a handful of counts. The genes are TRBV5-1 and TRBJ2-7; 14 bases match TRBD2. The ends lost 5 bases at V and 0 bases at J; junction bases unmatched: 7. This CDR3 region has 17 residues. CDR1 and CDR2 from the germline V gene are SGHRS and YFSETQ. The CDR3 protein is CASSTGLAGGHSYEQYF. Written as DNA, the CDR3 is TGCGCCAGCAGTACCGGACTAGCGGGGGGTCACTCCTACGAGCAGTACTTC. Together with reference TRBV5-1 and TRBJ2-7, the CDR3 gives the full variable domain: KAGVTQTPRYLIKTRGQQVTLSCSPISGHRSVSWYQQTPGQGLQFLFEYFSETQRNKGNFPGRFSGRQFSNSRSEMNVSTLELGDSALYLCASSTGLAGGHSYEQYFGPGTRLTVT.

V is TRBV7-8 and J is TRBJ2-3, with 7 bases that match TRBD1. J was trimmed by 5 bases and V by 1 base; bases with no gene match: 12. The CDR3 consists of 17 residues. Germline values: CDR1 SGHVS, CDR2 FQNEAQ. In nucleotides, the CDR3 is TGTGCCAGCAGCTTAGGGGCAGGGGGAACTAAGGGAGATACGCAGTATTTT. Its protein product is CASSLGAGGTKGDTQYF.

For this clonotype: A junction boundary mismatches the germline segment, possibly from a read error. The rearrangement uses TRBV5-1 and TRBJ2-1; D ambiguous. Germline V gene data show CDR1 as SGHRS and CDR2 as YFSETQ. CDR3 length: 12 amino acids. The CDR3 bases are TGTGCCAGCAGCTTAGGCCTGAATGAGCAGCTCTTC. Translation: CASSLGLNEQLF.

Worth noting for this clonotype: One junction end does not reproduce the germline sequence, and a read error may be involved. The chain employs TRBV7-2 and TRBJ1-3, with 9 bases identical to TRBD1. This CDR3 is built from 12 residues. Germline V gives CDR1 SGHTA, CDR2 FQGNSA. CDR3 nucleotide sequence: TGTGCCAGCAGCTACCGGACAGGGGTGGGAAATTTT. Protein sequence: CASSYRTGVGNF.

This clonotype occurred many times. The CDR3 DNA follows: TGCGCCAGCAGTCTGGGACTAGGGGGTGCAGATACGCAGTATTTT. Translation: CASSLGLGGADTQYF. The chain joins TRBV10-2 to TRBJ2-3, with 8 nucleotides matching TRBD2. V shed 5 bases and J 4 bases; nucleotides not matched to a gene: 8. CDR1 and CDR2 from the germline V gene are WSHSY and SAAADI. The CDR3 extends over 15 amino acids.

V is TRBV5-4 and J is TRBJ1-4, with a weak D call TRBD1 (5 bases). CDR1 and CDR2 from the germline V gene are SGHNT and YYREEE (reference sequence). The V gene lost 4 bases and the J gene lost 3 bases, with 10 bases spanning the gap. The CDR3 extends over 14 amino acids. The CDR3 sequence: CASSPQGANEKLFF. CDR3 DNA sequence: TGTGCCAGCAGCCCGCAGGGAGCTAATGAAAAACTGTTTTTT.

This chain links TRBV11-3 with TRBJ2-1, with D possibly matching TRBD2 (6 bases). V was clipped by 6 bases and J by 5 bases, with 14 bases between them. Germline assignment: CDR1 SGHNT and CDR2 YENEEA. This CDR3 has 14 amino acids. The CDR3 protein is CASSGRDSNNEQFF. The CDR3 DNA reads TGTGCCAGCAGTGGGCGGGACTCGAACAATGAGCAGTTCTTC.

The V and J genes are TRBV20-1 and TRBJ2-1; D is unclear. Germline CDR1 and CDR2: DFQATT and SNEGSKA (reference sequence). The CDR3 length is 14 residues. V was shortened by 3 bases and J by 2 bases, with 11 bases between the two germline ends. The CDR3, as DNA: TGCAGTGCTAGTATCCGGACCACCTACAATGAGCAGTTCTTC. It translates to CSASIRTTYNEQFF.

The chain couples TRBV25-1 to TRBJ1-3; D gene unclear. The length of the CDR3 is 15 residues. Per germline, CDR1 MGHDK and CDR2 SYGVNS. V was pared by 4 bases and J by 1 base, with 11 bases between. CDR3 amino acids: CASSASFLSGNTIYF. CDR3 nucleotides: TGTGCCAGCAGTGCGTCATTTCTGTCTGGAAACACCATATATTTT.

V gene TRBV12-5 combines with J gene TRBJ1-2; TRBD1 aligns across 8 bases. CDR1 is LGHNT, CDR2 FRNRAP, per germline. The CDR3 is 15 amino acids. The CDR3 loop reads CASSWPSGGDYGYTF. DNA of the CDR3: TGTGCCAGCAGTTGGCCATCAGGGGGCGACTATGGCTACACCTTC.

This chain uses TRBV6-2 or TRBV6-3 with TRBJ2-7; TRBD1 matches 8 bases. The V and J ends lost 4 bases and 0 bases, in that order; junction bases with no gene match: 11. Germline CDR1 is MNHEY and CDR2 is SVGEGT. The length of the CDR3 is 17 residues. CDR3 amino acids: CASSSPRGQGTSYEQYF. The CDR3, as DNA: TGTGCCAGCAGTTCACCCCGCGGACAGGGCACCTCCTACGAGCAGTACTTC.

This clonotype was picked up a small number of times. The V and J genes are TRBV20-1 and TRBJ2-5, with D perhaps TRBD2 (5 bases). Germline values: CDR1 DFQATT, CDR2 SNEGSKA (reference sequence). CDR3 length: 12 residues. The germline V and J ends were trimmed by 5 bases and 3 bases, with 10 bases remaining between them. This chain's CDR3 is CSAVLEEETQYF. The CDR3 coding sequence is TGCAGTGCTGTACTAGAGGAAGAGACCCAGTACTTC.

The gene calls are TRBV7-3 and TRBJ2-7, with a possible D match to TRBD2 (6 bases). Germline lookup yields CDR1 SGHTA and CDR2 FQGTGA. The CDR3 runs 15 residues. V was trimmed by 1 base and J by 3 bases, leaving 13 bases between them. For the CDR3, the DNA is TGTGCCAGCAGCTTAATCGGAGGGTCAGACTACGAGCAGTACTTC. It yields the protein CASSLIGGSDYEQYF.